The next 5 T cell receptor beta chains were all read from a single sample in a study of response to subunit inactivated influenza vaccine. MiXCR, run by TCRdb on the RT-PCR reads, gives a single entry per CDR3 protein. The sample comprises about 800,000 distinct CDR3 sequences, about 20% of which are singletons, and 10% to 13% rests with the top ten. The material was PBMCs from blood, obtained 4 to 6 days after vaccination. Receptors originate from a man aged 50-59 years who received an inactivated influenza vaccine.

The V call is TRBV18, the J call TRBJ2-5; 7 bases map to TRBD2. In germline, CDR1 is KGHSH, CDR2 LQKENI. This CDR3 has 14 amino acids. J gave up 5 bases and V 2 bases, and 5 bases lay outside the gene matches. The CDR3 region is CASSPALASETQYF. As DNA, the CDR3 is TGTGCCAGCTCACCAGCACTAGCGAGCGAGACCCAGTACTTC.

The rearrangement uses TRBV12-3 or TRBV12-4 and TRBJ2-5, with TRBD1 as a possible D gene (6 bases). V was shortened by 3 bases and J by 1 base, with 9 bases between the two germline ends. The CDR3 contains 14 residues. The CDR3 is CASSFQGTQETQYF. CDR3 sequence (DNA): TGTGCCAGCAGTTTTCAGGGGACCCAAGAGACCCAGTACTTC.

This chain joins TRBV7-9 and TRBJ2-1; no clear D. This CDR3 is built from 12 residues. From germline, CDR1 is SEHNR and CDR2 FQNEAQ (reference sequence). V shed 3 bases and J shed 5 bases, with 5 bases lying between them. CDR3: CASSFWDNEQFF. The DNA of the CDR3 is TGTGCCAGCAGCTTTTGGGACAATGAGCAGTTCTTC. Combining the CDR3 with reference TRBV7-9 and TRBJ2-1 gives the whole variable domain DTGVSQNPRHKITKRGQNVTFRCDPISEHNRLYWYRQTLGQGPEFLTYFQNEAQLEKSRLLSDRFSAERPKGSFSTLEIQRTEQGDSAMYLCASSFWDNEQFFGPGTRLTVL.

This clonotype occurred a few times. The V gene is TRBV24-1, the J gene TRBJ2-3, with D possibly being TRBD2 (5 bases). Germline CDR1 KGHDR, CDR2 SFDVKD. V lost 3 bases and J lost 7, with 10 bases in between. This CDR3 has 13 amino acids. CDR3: CATSDPVDYTQYF. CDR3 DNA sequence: TGTGCCACCAGTGATCCGGTGGACTATACGCAGTATTTT.

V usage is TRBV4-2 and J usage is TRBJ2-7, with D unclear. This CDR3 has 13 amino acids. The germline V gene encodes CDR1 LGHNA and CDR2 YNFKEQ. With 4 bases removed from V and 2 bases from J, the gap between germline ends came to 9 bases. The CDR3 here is CASSPGDTYEQYF. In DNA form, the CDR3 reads TGTGCCAGCAGCCCCGGAGATACCTACGAGCAGTACTTC.